This T cell receptor (beta chain) was captured by sequencing in a study of blood T cell repertoires in COVID-19. Study-level information: Acute-phase and convalescent COVID-19 samples originated in the United States, Italy and Spain. Sources were T cells, B-cell-depleted T cells, or PBMCs; the material itself was cDNA or gDNA.

As originally analysed: It was from reference gene primer amplification that nucleated cell counts were estimated. The assay was immunoSEQ multiplex PCR, and TCRdb's table has in-frame clones only and misses some. V, J and clone size reflect that table, while D and trimming were determined from the DNA. The data contain around 260,000 clones, approximately 89% of them singletons. The V end was cut by 6 bases, the J end by 7 bases, with 12 bases between. The CDR3 length is 12 residues. CDR1 and CDR2 from the germline V gene are SGHTA and FQGNSA. The genes are TRBV7-2 and TRBJ1-2, with D maybe TRBD1 (5 bases). The source is a woman aged 45-60 years with acute or convalescent COVID-19. Source material: peripheral blood. The CDR3 coding sequence is TGTGCCAGCAGTCGAGACGGGGGTGGCTACACCTTC. It codes for CASSRDGGGYTF.